Following are 18 T cell receptor beta chains from one sample sequenced in a study of blood T cell repertoires in COVID-19. Sequencing used immunoSEQ multiplex PCR; TCRdb keeps in-frame clones, though not all of them. The data contain about 480,000 clones, approximately 92% of them singletons. The source material was peripheral blood. These receptors were obtained from a man between 18 and 35 years old with COVID-19, enrolled during active disease.

The CDR3 DNA reads as TGTGCCTCCAGGGGGCTGAGCAATCAGCCCCAGCATTTT. Its protein product is CASRGLSNQPQHF. V and J are TRBV10-3 and TRBJ1-5; 8 bases are a match to TRBD1. The J segment lost 1 base and the V segment lost 11 bases, leaving 4 bases of the junction unmatched. Germline lookup yields CDR1 ENHRY and CDR2 SYGVKD. This CDR3 comprises 13 residues.

The chain links TRBV27 to TRBJ2-5; a possible D gene is TRBD1 (6 bases). CDR3 length equals 14 residues. The germline V and J ends were trimmed by 1 base and 5 bases, with 11 bases remaining between them. Germline-derived CDR1 and CDR2 are MNHEY and SMNVEV (reference sequence). CDR3 amino acids: CASSLFGGAETQYF. The CDR3 bases are TGTGCCAGCAGTTTATTTGGGGGCGCGGAGACCCAGTACTTC.

The rearrangement uses TRBV6-5 and TRBJ2-5, with 8 bases aligning to TRBD1. Germline-derived CDR1 and CDR2 are MNHEY and SVGAGI. V dropped 6 bases and J dropped 0; count of bases not matched to a gene: 3. The CDR3 has 14 amino acids. The CDR3 sequence: CASSQTGDQETQYF. The CDR3 DNA follows: TGTGCCAGCAGCCAGACAGGGGACCAAGAGACCCAGTACTTC.

CDR3 amino acids: CASSRQGPGEQYF. The CDR3 DNA is TGTGCCAGCAGTAGACAGGGGCCAGGAGAGCAGTACTTC. This rearrangement joins TRBV2 to TRBJ2-7; 8 bases fit TRBD1. CDR1 is SNHLY, CDR2 FYNNEI, per germline. J was trimmed by 7 bases and V by 5 bases; bases with no gene match: 7. There are 13 residues in the CDR3.

In this sample, this clone turned up once. The CDR3 bases are TGTGCCAGCAGCTTACAGACAGGGACTGTGAACACTGAAGCTTTCTTT. It is translated as CASSLQTGTVNTEAFF. V and J are TRBV11-1 and TRBJ1-1, with 7 nucleotides matching TRBD1. Per the germline V gene, CDR1 is SGHAT and CDR2 is FQDESV (reference sequence). The J segment lost 0 bases and the V segment lost 2 bases, leaving 6 bases of the junction unmatched. The CDR3 is 16 residues long.

The rearrangement uses TRBV11-3 and TRBJ2-7; the match to TRBD1 covers 8 bases. CDR3 length equals 17 residues. The ends lost 3 bases at V and 0 bases at J; junction bases unmatched: 10. Looked up from germline, CDR1 is SGHNT and CDR2 is YENEEA. The CDR3 reads CASSLGQVLVSSYEQYF. The DNA of the CDR3 is TGTGCCAGCAGCTTGGGACAGGTCCTAGTAAGCTCCTACGAGCAGTACTTC.

This chain connects TRBV7-6 to TRBJ2-5; TRBD1 aligns across 9 bases. The trim removed 5 bases at V and 5 bases at J, leaving 9 bases unmatched. Germline CDR1 SGHVS, CDR2 FNYEAQ. The CDR3 has 15 amino acids. CDR3 coding DNA: TGTGCCAGCAGCCCGCCGGGACAGGGCTTGGAGACCCAGTACTTC. Translated, it gives CASSPPGQGLETQYF.

The chain combines TRBV6-5 with TRBJ2-3; a possible D gene is TRBD2 (6 bases). The CDR3 consists of 13 residues. CDR1 and CDR2 from the germline V gene are MNHEY and SVGAGI. Trimming took off 7 bases at V and 3 bases at J, with 11 bases between the two ends. The CDR3 sequence: CASTTAGTDTQYF. DNA for the CDR3: TGTGCCAGCACTACCGCGGGGACAGATACGCAGTATTTT.

The chain carries TRBV7-3 and TRBJ2-5; 9 bases match TRBD2. Germline loops: CDR1 SGHTA, CDR2 FQGTGA. This CDR3 has 14 amino acids. With 2 bases clipped from V and 5 bases from J, the junction kept 3 bases outside the gene matches. DNA for the CDR3: TGTGCCAGCAGCTTAGCGGGAGGGGCGGAGACCCAGTACTTC. This sequence encodes CASSLAGGAETQYF.

On this clone: A junction end diverges from the germline sequence, so it may reflect a read error. The rearrangement uses TRBV14 and TRBJ2-7, with 7 bases that match TRBD2. Germline V gene lookup returns CDR1 SGHDN and CDR2 FVKESK. CDR3 length equals 16 residues. As DNA, the CDR3 is TGTGCCAGCAGTCCGATTTTGACTAGCCTTTCCTTCGAGCAGTACTTC. Protein: CASSPILTSLSFEQYF. The whole variable domain, filled in from reference TRBV14 and TRBJ2-7, reads EAGVTQFPSHSVIEKGQTVTLRCDPISGHDNLYWYRRVMGKEIKFLLHFVKESKQDESGMPNNRFLAERTGGTYSTLKVQPAELEDSGVYFCASSPILTSLSFEQYFGPGTRLTVT.

The genes are TRBV21-1 and TRBJ2-7; TRBD2 reflects the table's D call only, with no check against the DNA. TRBV21-1 is termed a pseudogene. The CDR3 runs 18 residues. In DNA form, the CDR3 reads TGTGCCAGCAGCTCGGGGATCCGACGTCGGGACTTTTCCTACGAGCAGTACTTC. It specifies CASSSGIRRRDFSYEQYF.

V and J are TRBV3-1 (or the pseudogene TRBV3-2) and TRBJ2-1; 8 bases align to TRBD2. Germline values: CDR1 LGHDT, CDR2 YNNKEL (reference sequence). J was trimmed by 4 bases and V by 3 bases; bases with no gene match: 8. The CDR3 spans 16 residues. The CDR3 DNA sequence: TGTGCCAGCAGCCAGTTGGGGAAGCGGGAGTACAATGAGCAGTTCTTC. Translation: CASSQLGKREYNEQFF.

V usage is TRBV18 and J usage is TRBJ2-7; TRBD1 aligns across 7 bases. V gave up 5 bases and J gave up 2 bases; unmatched junction bases: 6. Germline CDR1 is KGHSH and CDR2 is LQKENI. CDR3 length equals 14 residues. CDR3 residues: CASSGRDRPYEQYF. For the CDR3, the DNA is TGTGCCAGCTCAGGCCGGGACAGACCCTACGAGCAGTACTTC.

CDR3 bases: TGTGCCAGTAGTATAGATAGACTAGCAGGTGAGCAGTTCTTC. Translating it yields CASSIDRLAGEQFF. The V call is TRBV19, the J call TRBJ2-1; 7 bases line up with TRBD2. Germline V gene data show CDR1 as LNHDA and CDR2 as SQIVND (reference sequence). The length of the CDR3 is 14 residues. V lost 0 bases, J lost 9 bases, and 5 bases stayed unmatched. Full variable domain (remainder filled in from reference TRBV19 and TRBJ2-1): DGGITQSPKYLFRKEGQNVTLSCEQNLNHDAMYWYRQDPGQGLRLIYYSQIVNDFQKGDIAEGYSVSREKKESFPLTVTSAQKNPTAFYLCASSIDRLAGEQFFGPGTRLTVL.

The count of this clone is one. The J gene is TRBJ2-1, the V gene TRBV10-1; a weak D match, TRBD1 (6 bases). The CDR3 is made up of 14 amino acids. Trimming removed 3 bases at V and 4 bases at J, with 10 bases between. Germline lookup yields CDR1 WNHNN and CDR2 SYGVQD (reference sequence). The DNA of the CDR3 is TGCGCCAGCAGTGAACAGGGCAGGTACAATGAGCAGTTCTTC. Amino acid sequence: CASSEQGRYNEQFF.

The chain carries TRBV12-3 or TRBV12-4 and TRBJ2-1; D uncertain. Between the trimmed V and J ends, which lost 0 bases and 9 bases, there was a span of 9 bases. CDR3 length: 13 amino acids. The CDR3 is CASSLAGSREQFF. As DNA, the CDR3 is TGTGCCAGCAGTTTAGCGGGTAGCCGTGAGCAGTTCTTC.

A note on this clone: One end of the junction does not line up with germline, which may come from a read error. This chain links TRBV6-1 with TRBJ1-2; D gene uncertain. Germline CDR1 MNHNS, CDR2 SASEGT. The CDR3 has 13 amino acids. The CDR3 DNA follows: TGTGCCAGCAGCGAAGGTGTAGCCTATGGCTACACCTTC. Translated, it gives CASSEGVAYGYTF.

V is TRBV7-9 and J is TRBJ2-3; D unresolved. CDR3 length equals 13 residues. V was pared by 2 bases and J by 6 bases, with 9 bases between. Germline V gene sequence: CDR1 SEHNR, CDR2 FQNEAQ (reference sequence). CDR3 DNA sequence: TGTGCCAGCAGCTTATTTTTGGAGGATACGCAGTATTTT. This sequence encodes CASSLFLEDTQYF.